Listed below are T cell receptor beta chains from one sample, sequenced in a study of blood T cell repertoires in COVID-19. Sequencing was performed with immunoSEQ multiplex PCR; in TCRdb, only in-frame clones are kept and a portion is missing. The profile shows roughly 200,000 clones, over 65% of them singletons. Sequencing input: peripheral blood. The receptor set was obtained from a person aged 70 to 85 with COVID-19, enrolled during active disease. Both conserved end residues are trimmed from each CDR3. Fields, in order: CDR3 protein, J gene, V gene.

CDR3: ASSLETTLTGELF
J: TRBJ2-2
V: TRBV6-6

CDR3: ASSTRTAEQF
J: TRBJ2-1
V: TRBV19

CDR3: ASSYSQGGYGYT
J: TRBJ1-2
V: TRBV6-5

CDR3: ASSPPSDTEAF
J: TRBJ1-1
V: TRBV7-9

CDR3: ASSFYASGANVLT
J: TRBJ2-6
V: TRBV28

CDR3: ASSLIGQGDEQF
J: TRBJ2-1
V: TRBV5-6

CDR3: ATRTGSTDTQY
J: TRBJ2-3
V: TRBV15

CDR3: ASSLGTGKGETQY
J: TRBJ2-5
V: TRBV3-1/TRBV3-2

CDR3: ASSRDRAGEQY
J: TRBJ2-7
V: TRBV7-3

CDR3: ASSPPDRDHYEQY
J: TRBJ2-7
V: TRBV7-6

CDR3: ASSSFGNQPQH
J: TRBJ1-5
V: TRBV7-9

CDR3: ASSLSRGKNEKLF
J: TRBJ1-4
V: TRBV11-1

CDR3: ASSLDRGPGNTIY
J: TRBJ1-3
V: TRBV5-8

CDR3: ASSDRGSSNSPLH
J: TRBJ1-6
V: TRBV18

CDR3: ASSPPTSGGPNEKLF
J: TRBJ1-4
V: TRBV18

CDR3: ASSLSGGSGHHYEQY
J: TRBJ2-7
V: TRBV28

CDR3: ASSFDLYLRDRVVETQY
J: TRBJ2-5
V: TRBV11-2

CDR3: ASSTVGTSGTYNEQF
J: TRBJ2-1
V: TRBV18

CDR3: ASRQDGTGELF
J: TRBJ2-2
V: TRBV14

CDR3: AIYGGTGNTIY
J: TRBJ1-3
V: TRBV10-3

CDR3: ASSTTPNTEAF
J: TRBJ1-1
V: TRBV7-3

CDR3: ASSLIGGAPDTQY
J: TRBJ2-3
V: TRBV7-3

CDR3: ASSVQAKSGNTIY
J: TRBJ1-3
V: TRBV9

CDR3: ASSIGQGLYEQY
J: TRBJ2-7
V: TRBV6-6

CDR3: ASSPGLWGYEQY
J: TRBJ2-7
V: TRBV7-2

CDR3: ASSFSDRARRETQY
J: TRBJ2-5
V: TRBV5-5

CDR3: ASLDRLINGYT
J: TRBJ1-2
V: TRBV21-1

CDR3: SVEAGSGTEAF
J: TRBJ1-1
V: TRBV29-1

CDR3: ASSLTGDYEQY
J: TRBJ2-7
V: TRBV28

CDR3: ASRSGDSSYEQY
J: TRBJ2-7
V: TRBV5-6

CDR3: ASSVGGRRERETQY
J: TRBJ2-5
V: TRBV9

CDR3: EQPTGWRGPSYEQY
J: TRBJ2-7
V: TRBV2

CDR3: ASSLGRGVDEQY
J: TRBJ2-7
V: TRBV27

CDR3: ASSRYPLGLANNEQF
J: TRBJ2-1
V: TRBV6-6

CDR3: AWSVKGLYGYT
J: TRBJ1-2
V: TRBV30

CDR3: ASSYTSTGEGEKLF
J: TRBJ1-4
V: TRBV6-2/TRBV6-3

CDR3: ASSMGLGDEQY
J: TRBJ2-7
V: TRBV4-1

CDR3: ATSRDRRGLDTIY
J: TRBJ1-3
V: TRBV15

CDR3: ATQRQGGEQPQH
J: TRBJ1-5
V: TRBV10-3

CDR3: ASSQGDWDGYT
J: TRBJ1-2
V: TRBV3-1/TRBV3-2

CDR3: ASSQPRTSDVNEQF
J: TRBJ2-1
V: TRBV3-1/TRBV3-2

CDR3: ASSVSRDNSPLH
J: TRBJ1-6
V: TRBV2

CDR3: ASSVTAGELTDTQY
J: TRBJ2-3
V: TRBV9

CDR3: ASRPLAGESYEQY
J: TRBJ2-7
V: TRBV27

CDR3: ASAPGTDSYEQY
J: TRBJ2-7
V: TRBV12-5